The sequence of this T cell receptor (beta chain) was determined in a study of T cell clones after liver transplantation. This CDR3 comprises 17 residues. Germline values: CDR1 MGHRA, CDR2 YSYEKL. The V and J ends lost 1 base and 0 bases, in that order; junction bases with no gene match: 6. Assay: immunoSEQ multiplex PCR; the TCRdb copy retains only in-frame clones and omits some. Among about 76,000 clones listed, less than 90% were seen once. This clonotype was sampled from a human patient who received a liver transplant. Some of the T cells may derive from the graft donor. Sequenced material: CD4+ T cells from blood, taken at the 22-month timepoint. The J gene is TRBJ1-5, the V gene TRBV4-1; the match to TRBD1 covers 7 bases. CDR3 DNA sequence: TGCGCCAGCAGCCAAGGAACAGGGGTGAATAGCAATCAGCCCCAGCATTTT. It translates to CASSQGTGVNSNQPQHF.